This entry describes one TCR beta chain. The data derive from a study of CD8 T cells in Susac syndrome. RNA amounts of about 0.5 to 1 ug underwent reverse transcription with random hexamers. TCRdb used MiXCR to reprocess the immunoSEQ multiplex PCR reads, holding one entry per CDR3 protein. The table has 200,000 to 250,000 distinct CDR3 sequences, 95% seen once. V gave up 5 bases and J gave up 4 bases, with 17 bases separating them. The length of the CDR3 is 15 residues. Germline V gene sequence: CDR1 MNHEY, CDR2 SVGAGI. The sequence derives from a human donor with multiple sclerosis. This chain uses TRBV6-5 with TRBJ2-5; TRBD2 might be the D (5 bases). Sequencing input: CD4+ T cells from PBMCs. The CDR3 DNA follows: TGTGCCAGCAGTCGCCTCGGGGTCCGTCGAGAGACCCAGTACTTC. This gives the protein CASSRLGVRRETQYF.